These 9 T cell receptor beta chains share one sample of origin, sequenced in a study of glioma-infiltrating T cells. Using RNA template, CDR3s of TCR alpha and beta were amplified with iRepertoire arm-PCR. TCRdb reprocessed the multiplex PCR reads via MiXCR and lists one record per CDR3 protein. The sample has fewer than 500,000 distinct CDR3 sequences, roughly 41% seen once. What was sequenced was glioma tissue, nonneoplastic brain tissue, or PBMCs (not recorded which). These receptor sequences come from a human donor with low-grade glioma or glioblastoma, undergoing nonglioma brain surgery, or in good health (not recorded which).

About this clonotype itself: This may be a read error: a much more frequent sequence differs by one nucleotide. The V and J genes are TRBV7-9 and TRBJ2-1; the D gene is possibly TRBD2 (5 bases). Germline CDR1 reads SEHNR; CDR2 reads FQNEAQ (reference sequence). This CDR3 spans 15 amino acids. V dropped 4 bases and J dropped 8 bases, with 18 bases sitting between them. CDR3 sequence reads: CASSSRLEVRDEQFF. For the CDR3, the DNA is TGTGCCAGCAGCTCGCGACTGGAGGTTAGGGATGAGCAGTTCTTC. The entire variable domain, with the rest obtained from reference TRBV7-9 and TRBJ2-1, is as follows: DTGVSQNPRHKITKRGQNVTFRCDPISEHNRLYWYRQTLGQGPEFLTYFQNEAQLEKSRLLSDRFSAERPKGSFSTLEIQRTEQGDSAMYLCASSSRLEVRDEQFFGPGTRLTVL.

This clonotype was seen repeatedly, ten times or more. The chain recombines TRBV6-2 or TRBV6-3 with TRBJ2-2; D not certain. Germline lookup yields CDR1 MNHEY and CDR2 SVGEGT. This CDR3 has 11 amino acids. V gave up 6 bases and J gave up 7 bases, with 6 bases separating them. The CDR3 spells CASRLYGELFF. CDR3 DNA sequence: TGTGCCAGCAGACTCTACGGGGAGCTGTTTTTT.

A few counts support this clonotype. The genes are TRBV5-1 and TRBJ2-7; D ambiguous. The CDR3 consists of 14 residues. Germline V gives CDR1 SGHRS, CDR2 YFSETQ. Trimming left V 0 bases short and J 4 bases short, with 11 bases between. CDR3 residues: CASSLDSQWYEQYF. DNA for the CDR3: TGCGCCAGCAGCTTGGACAGCCAGTGGTACGAGCAGTACTTC.

The CDR3 bases are TGTGCCAGCAGGTGGGGACAGGGCACCGGGGAGCTGTTTTTT. Its protein product is CASRWGQGTGELFF. This sequence joins TRBV12-3 or TRBV12-4 and TRBJ2-2; TRBD1 agrees at 9 bases. This CDR3 comprises 14 residues. V trimming: 6 bases; J trimming: 4 bases; junction bases outside the gene matches: 3.

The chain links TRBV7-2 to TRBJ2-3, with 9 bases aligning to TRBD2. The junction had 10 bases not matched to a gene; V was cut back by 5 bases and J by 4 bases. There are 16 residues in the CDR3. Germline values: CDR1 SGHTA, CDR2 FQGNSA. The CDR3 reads CASSEGLARSADTQYF. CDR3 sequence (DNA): TGTGCCAGCAGCGAGGGACTAGCTAGAAGCGCAGATACGCAGTATTTT.

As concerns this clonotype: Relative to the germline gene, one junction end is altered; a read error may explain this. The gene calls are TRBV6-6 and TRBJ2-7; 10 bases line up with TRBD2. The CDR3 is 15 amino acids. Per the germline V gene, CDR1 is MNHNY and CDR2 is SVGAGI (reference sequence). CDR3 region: CASSGTSRLAGVKCF. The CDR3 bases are TGTGCCAGCAGTGGTACGAGTCGACTAGCGGGCGTTAAGTGCTTC.

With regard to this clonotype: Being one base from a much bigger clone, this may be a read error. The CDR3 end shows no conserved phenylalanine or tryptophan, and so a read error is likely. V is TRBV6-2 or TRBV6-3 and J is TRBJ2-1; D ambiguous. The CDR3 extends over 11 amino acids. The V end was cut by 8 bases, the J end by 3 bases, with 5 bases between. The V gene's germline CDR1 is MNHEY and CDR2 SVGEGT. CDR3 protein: CASFDYNEQFL. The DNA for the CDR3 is TGTGCCAGCTTCGACTACAATGAGCAGTTCCTC.

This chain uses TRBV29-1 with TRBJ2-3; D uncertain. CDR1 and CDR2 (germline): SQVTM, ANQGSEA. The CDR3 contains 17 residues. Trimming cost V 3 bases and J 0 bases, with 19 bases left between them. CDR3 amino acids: CSVDTPQRPGSTDTQYF. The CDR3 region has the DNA TGCAGCGTTGATACCCCACAGAGGCCTGGGAGCACAGATACGCAGTATTTT.

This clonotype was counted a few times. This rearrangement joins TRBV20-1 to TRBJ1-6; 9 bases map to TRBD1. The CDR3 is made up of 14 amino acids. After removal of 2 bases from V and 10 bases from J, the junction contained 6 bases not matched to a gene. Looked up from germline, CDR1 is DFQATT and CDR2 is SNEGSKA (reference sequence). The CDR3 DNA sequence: TGCAGTGCTAGACCCGGGACAGGGACATCACCCCTCCACTTT. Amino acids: CSARPGTGTSPLHF.